One TCR beta chain is described in this entry. Original processing methods: Estimation of nucleated cell counts relied on the amplification of reference gene primers. Assay used: immunoSEQ multiplex PCR; TCRdb lists only in-frame clones, some missing. V and J calls plus clone size are reproduced from that table; the DNA served to infer D and trimming. The sample lists roughly 220,000 clones, roughly 80% occurring once. These data originate in a study of blood T cell repertoires in COVID-19. Across the whole study: Acute and convalescent COVID-19 specimens originated in the United States, Italy and Spain. T cells, B-cell-depleted T cells, or PBMCs supplied cDNA or gDNA.

Sequencing was performed on peripheral blood. This receptor was taken from a woman aged 55-70 years with acute or convalescent COVID-19.

The CDR3 DNA reads TGCAGCGTTGAAGACAGGTTTGAAGCTTTCTTT. This gives the protein CSVEDRFEAFF. This chain joins TRBV29-1 and TRBJ1-1; no reliable D call. V lost 0 bases to trimming and J lost 7 bases, with 6 bases between them. Germline-derived CDR1 and CDR2 are SQVTM and ANQGSEA. The CDR3 has 11 amino acids.